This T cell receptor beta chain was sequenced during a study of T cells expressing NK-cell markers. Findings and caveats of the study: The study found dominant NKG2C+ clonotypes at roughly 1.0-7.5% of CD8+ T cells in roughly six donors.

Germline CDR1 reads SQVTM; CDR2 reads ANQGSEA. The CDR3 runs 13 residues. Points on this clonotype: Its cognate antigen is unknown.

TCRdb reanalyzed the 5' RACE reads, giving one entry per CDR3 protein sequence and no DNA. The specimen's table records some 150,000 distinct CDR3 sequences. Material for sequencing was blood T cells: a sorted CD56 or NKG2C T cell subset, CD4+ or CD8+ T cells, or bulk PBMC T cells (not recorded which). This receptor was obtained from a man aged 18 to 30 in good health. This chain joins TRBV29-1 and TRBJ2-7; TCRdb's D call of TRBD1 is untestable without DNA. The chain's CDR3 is CSVKGGDAYEQYF.